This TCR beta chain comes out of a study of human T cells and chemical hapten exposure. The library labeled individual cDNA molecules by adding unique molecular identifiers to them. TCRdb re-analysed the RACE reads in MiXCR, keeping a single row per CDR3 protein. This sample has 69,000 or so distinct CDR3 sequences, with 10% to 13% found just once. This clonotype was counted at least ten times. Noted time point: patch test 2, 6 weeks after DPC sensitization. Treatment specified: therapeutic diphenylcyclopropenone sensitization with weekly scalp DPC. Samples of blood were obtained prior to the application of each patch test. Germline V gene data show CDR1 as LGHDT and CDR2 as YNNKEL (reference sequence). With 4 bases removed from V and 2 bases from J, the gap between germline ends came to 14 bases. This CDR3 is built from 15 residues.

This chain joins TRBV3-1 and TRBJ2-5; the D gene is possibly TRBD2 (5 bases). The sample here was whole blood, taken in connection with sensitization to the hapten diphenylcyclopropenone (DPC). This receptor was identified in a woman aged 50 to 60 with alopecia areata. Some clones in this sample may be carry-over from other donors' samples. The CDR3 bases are TGTGCCAGCAGCCTAGCGACCGGAACTCAAGAGACCCAGTACTTC. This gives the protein CASSLATGTQETQYF.